The entry below gives a single T cell receptor (beta chain) sequence along with its context. This specimen belongs to a study of T cell changes during pregnancy in multiple sclerosis. Looked up from germline, CDR1 is SGHDN and CDR2 is FVKESK. Trimming pared 1 base from V and 3 bases from J, leaving 6 bases between. The CDR3 loop spans 14 amino acids. The assay was immunoSEQ multiplex PCR, and TCRdb's table has in-frame clones only and misses some. This repertoire shows tens of thousands of clones, approximately 90% found once; its top ten account for around 2%. V usage is TRBV14 and J usage is TRBJ2-2, with D uncertain. The TCR was taken from a female donor in good health, enrolled as a control in a pregnancy study. The sequencing used peripheral blood, collected in the first trimester of pregnancy. The CDR3 region is CASSQVSYTGELFF. CDR3 nucleotide sequence: TGTGCCAGCAGCCAAGTCTCCTACACCGGGGAGCTGTTTTTT.